The rows below give T cell receptor beta chains drawn from one sample of a study of Graves' ophthalmopathy and Graves' hyperthyroidism. TCRdb called the multiplex PCR reads again in MiXCR, with one record for every CDR3 protein. The sample lists hundreds of thousands of distinct CDR3 sequences, 22% seen once, with 7.1% in the top ten. The sequenced sample consisted of peripheral blood. The receptors come from a woman aged 18-29 years with stable Graves' hyperthyroidism. Some clones in this sample may be carry-over from other donors' samples. The CDR3 runs from the conserved cysteine through the conserved F or W. Each record gives: CDR3 DNA, CDR3 protein, J gene, D gene, V gene, clone size. A D gene is named only where the DNA matches it firmly. Clone size is stated in some rows and not others, as once, few, many or a class when expanded.

DNA: TGCAGTGCTAGAGATCTGGTACCTGGCGGCTACACCTTC; CDR3: CSARDLVPGGYTF; J: TRBJ1-2; D: .; V: TRBV20-1; size: many
DNA: TGTGCCAGCAGTGACAGGGTCCAGCCCCAGCATTTT; CDR3: CASSDRVQPQHF; J: TRBJ1-5; D: .; V: TRBV6-1; size: many
DNA: TGCGCCAGCAGCTTAGACGTGGACAAGGGTACCTACGAGCAGTACTTC; CDR3: CASSLDVDKGTYEQYF; J: TRBJ2-7; D: .; V: TRBV5-1; size: .
DNA: TGTGCCAGCAGCTCGGGACAGGGGCCACCTAACTATGGCTACACCTTC; CDR3: CASSSGQGPPNYGYTF; J: TRBJ1-2; D: TRBD1; V: TRBV28; size: many
DNA: TGCGCCAGCAGCTTGGGGACAGATACGAACACCGGGGAGCTGTTTTTT; CDR3: CASSLGTDTNTGELFF; J: TRBJ2-2; D: .; V: TRBV5-1; size: .
DNA: TGCAGTGCTGGAGGACCGGGACGGATATTGTCCTACGAGCAGTACTTC; CDR3: CSAGGPGRILSYEQYF; J: TRBJ2-7; D: .; V: TRBV20-1; size: .
DNA: TGCAGTGCTAGACATCAGGCACTGAACACTGAAGCTTTCTTT; CDR3: CSARHQALNTEAFF; J: TRBJ1-1; D: .; V: TRBV20-1; size: many
DNA: TGTGCCAGCAGCTCCTACGGCGGGGGCCCGAACACCGGGGAGCTGTTTTTT; CDR3: CASSSYGGGPNTGELFF; J: TRBJ2-2; D: .; V: TRBV7-6; size: .
DNA: TGCGCCAGCAGCTTTCTATCTAGCGGCACTGAAGCTTTCTTT; CDR3: CASSFLSSGTEAFF; J: TRBJ1-1; D: .; V: TRBV5-1; size: few
DNA: TGTGCCAGCAGCTTAATCCCCGCAGGCGGGAGAGAGACCCAGTACTTC; CDR3: CASSLIPAGGRETQYF; J: TRBJ2-5; D: TRBD2; V: TRBV7-3; size: many
DNA: TGTGCCTGGAGTGTGAGACAGGGAACCTACGAGCAGTACTTC; CDR3: CAWSVRQGTYEQYF; J: TRBJ2-7; D: TRBD1; V: TRBV30; size: many
DNA: TGTGCCAGCAGCCTACATATAATCACTACGTCCTACTCCCTCCACTTT; CDR3: CASSLHIITTSYSLHF; J: TRBJ1-6; D: .; V: TRBV11-2; size: many
DNA: TGTGCAGCCGGGAATCAGCCCCAGCATTTT; CDR3: CAAGNQPQHF; J: TRBJ1-5; D: .; V: TRBV6-1; size: many
DNA: TGTGCCAGCAGCTTGGGGACGTATAACACCGGGGAGCTGTTTTTT; CDR3: CASSLGTYNTGELFF; J: TRBJ2-2; D: .; V: TRBV5-4; size: .
DNA: TGTGCCATCAGTGGGACAGCGGGCTCCTACGAGCAGTACTTC; CDR3: CAISGTAGSYEQYF; J: TRBJ2-7; D: .; V: TRBV10-3; size: .
DNA: TGTGCCAGTGGGACCGGGACTAGTCCCCACGAGCAGTACTTC; CDR3: CASGTGTSPHEQYF; J: TRBJ2-7; D: TRBD2; V: TRBV6-1; size: many
DNA: TGTGCCAGCAGCCCTAGGCTGGGCCCTAACTATGGCTACGCCTTC; CDR3: CASSPRLGPNYGYAF; J: TRBJ1-2; D: .; V: TRBV13; size: few
DNA: TGCAGTGCCCCGGACAGGGGAAACACTGAAGCTTTCTTT; CDR3: CSAPDRGNTEAFF; J: TRBJ1-1; D: TRBD1; V: TRBV20-1; size: many
DNA: TGTGCCAGCAGCCAATCGTTGGTTAGCGGTCAGACCCAGTACTTC; CDR3: CASSQSLVSGQTQYF; J: TRBJ2-5; D: .; V: TRBV28; size: once
DNA: TGTGCCAGCTCACCATGGGGACTAGCGGGGACCTACGAGCAGTACTTC; CDR3: CASSPWGLAGTYEQYF; J: TRBJ2-7; D: TRBD2; V: TRBV18; size: few
DNA: TGCGCCAGCAGCCACCCGGGACCAGATGCTTATGGCTACACCTTC; CDR3: CASSHPGPDAYGYTF; J: TRBJ1-2; D: .; V: TRBV4-1; size: once
DNA: TGTGCCAGCATGGGGGCGCGTGATGGCTACACCTTC; CDR3: CASMGARDGYTF; J: TRBJ1-2; D: .; V: TRBV28; size: .
DNA: TGTGCCAGCAGCGACCGAGCCACTGAAGCTTTCTTT; CDR3: CASSDRATEAFF; J: TRBJ1-1; D: .; V: TRBV12-3/TRBV12-4; size: many
DNA: TGTGCCACCAGTGATACATACCGGGCCTATGGCTACACCTTC; CDR3: CATSDTYRAYGYTF; J: TRBJ1-2; D: .; V: TRBV24-1; size: many
DNA: TGTGCCAGCAGTCGGGACGGGGGCCGGTGGACTGAAGCTTTCTTT; CDR3: CASSRDGGRWTEAFF; J: TRBJ1-1; D: .; V: TRBV25-1; size: .
DNA: TGTGCCAGCAGTCTCTTTAAGGGCGGGGAGCTGTTTTTT; CDR3: CASSLFKGGELFF; J: TRBJ2-2; D: .; V: TRBV27; size: .
DNA: TGTGCCAGCACCCAACGCCTAGGGTGGAGGGATGGCTACACCTTC; CDR3: CASTQRLGWRDGYTF; J: TRBJ1-2; D: .; V: TRBV27; size: .
DNA: TGTGCCAGCAATAAACACCGGGACAGGGACCACGAGCAGTACTTC; CDR3: CASNKHRDRDHEQYF; J: TRBJ2-7; D: TRBD1; V: TRBV12-3/TRBV12-4; size: many
DNA: TGTGCCAGCAGTCGAAGAGTCCGAGCCAAGAACACTGAAGCTTTCTTT; CDR3: CASSRRVRAKNTEAFF; J: TRBJ1-1; D: .; V: TRBV2; size: many
DNA: TGTGCCAGCAGCCGGGAGATGAACACTGAAGCTTTCTTT; CDR3: CASSREMNTEAFF; J: TRBJ1-1; D: .; V: TRBV7-9; size: many
DNA: TGCAGTGCTAGAGATCCGGAACAGGGGCGTTCTGGAAACACCATATATTTT; CDR3: CSARDPEQGRSGNTIYF; J: TRBJ1-3; D: TRBD1; V: TRBV20-1; size: .
DNA: TGCAGTGCCCCCGGGGAGGCCCAGTACTTC; CDR3: CSAPGEAQYF; J: TRBJ2-5; D: .; V: TRBV20-1; size: many
DNA: TGTGCCAGCCGACCTGGACGGAACTCTGGAAACACCATATATTTT; CDR3: CASRPGRNSGNTIYF; J: TRBJ1-3; D: .; V: TRBV28; size: .
DNA: TGTGCCAGCAGCTTAGATTGGGGGGGTGAAGCTTTCTTT; CDR3: CASSLDWGGEAFF; J: TRBJ1-1; D: .; V: TRBV7-6; size: many
DNA: TGTGCCAGCAGAAAGGGACAGAAGGGCACTGAAGCTTTCTTT; CDR3: CASRKGQKGTEAFF; J: TRBJ1-1; D: TRBD1; V: TRBV7-9; size: .
DNA: TGTGCCACCAGCGGACAGGGGGCGGGAGGCTACACCTTC; CDR3: CATSGQGAGGYTF; J: TRBJ1-2; D: TRBD1; V: TRBV15; size: many
DNA: TGTGCCAGCAGTGGATACAGGGGGCCAGCTAACTATGGCTACACCTTC; CDR3: CASSGYRGPANYGYTF; J: TRBJ1-2; D: TRBD1; V: TRBV27; size: many